The present T cell receptor (beta chain) was sequenced within a study of T-cell memory formation after mild COVID-19. Overall study: Most TCR clusters belonged to a single donor.

This CDR3 is built from 19 residues. Trimming cost V 2 bases and J 5 bases; bases outside gene matches: 12. Germline assignment: CDR1 LGHNA and CDR2 YNFKEQ. TCRdb processed the 5' RACE reads anew with MiXCR; each CDR3 protein has one entry. The sample contains some 200,000 distinct CDR3 sequences, approximately 10% of which appear only once. The table lists this clonotype with a few counts. Its target is not known. Study conclusions and caveats: The study found contracting CD4+ clones mainly in CM and EM and contracting CD8+ clones in EMRA. Clonal second-wave expansions that peaked on day 37 had unconfirmed SARS-CoV-2 specificity.

The specimen sequenced was PBMCs or a T cell subset sorted from them (not recorded which). The origin of this receptor is a man younger than 30 who had mild COVID-19 (a few samples of this study predate the infection). Cell type and time point are not known. The genes are TRBV4-2 and TRBJ2-5; TRBD2 agrees at 15 bases. The CDR3 sequence: CASSQSGTSGGRSLETQYF. CDR3 nucleotide sequence: TGTGCCAGCAGCCAAAGCGGGACTAGCGGGGGGCGTAGCCTGGAGACCCAGTACTTC.